Below are 30 T cell receptor beta chains sequenced from a single sample in a study of blood T cell repertoires in COVID-19. Produced via immunoSEQ multiplex PCR; TCRdb's table is partial and in-frame only. The table shows fewer than 200,000 clones, with around 80% occurring only once. Specimen: PBMCs or T cells enriched from blood (not recorded which). These receptors were collected from a man aged 45-65 years who had recovered from COVID-19.

The rearrangement uses TRBV19 and TRBJ1-5; TRBD1 might be the D (5 bases). The CDR3 spans 15 residues. V dropped 3 bases and J dropped 7 bases, with 16 bases sitting between them. Germline assignment: CDR1 LNHDA and CDR2 SQIVND (reference sequence). The CDR3 region has the DNA TGTGCCAGTAGTATCTCTGGGGGGTCGGGGCAGCCCCAGCATTTT. Translation gives CASSISGGSGQPQHF.

The chain uses TRBV5-1 and TRBJ2-1, with 8 bases fitting TRBD1. There are 15 residues in the CDR3. V lost 4 bases and J lost 3; bases outside the gene matches: 6. Germline values: CDR1 SGHRS, CDR2 YFSETQ. CDR3: CASSPGTGYYNEQFF. The CDR3 nucleotides are TGCGCCAGCAGCCCAGGGACAGGCTACTACAATGAGCAGTTCTTC.

The chain employs TRBV2 and TRBJ1-5; D is undetermined. Trimming removed 4 bases at V and 0 bases at J, with 10 bases between. This CDR3 has 15 amino acids. CDR1 is SNHLY and CDR2 is FYNNEI in the germline V gene. The CDR3 here is CASSVSLDSNQPQHF. The CDR3 DNA is TGTGCCAGCAGTGTGAGTCTTGATAGCAATCAGCCCCAGCATTTT.

The chain carries TRBV7-2 and TRBJ1-2; D is possibly TRBD1 (5 bases). Between the trimmed V and J ends, which lost 5 bases and 5 bases, there was a span of 18 bases. CDR3 length: 15 amino acids. CDR1 is SGHTA, CDR2 FQGNSA, per germline. CDR3 sequence: CASSGGTEFRYGYTF. The CDR3 DNA reads as TGTGCCAGCAGCGGGGGGACGGAGTTCCGATATGGCTACACCTTC.

This clone has a single count. V gene TRBV14 combines with J gene TRBJ1-2; D unclear. Germline CDR1 reads SGHDN; CDR2 reads FVKESK. The CDR3 length is 14 residues. The V end lost 4 bases, the J end lost 4 bases, and 13 bases lay between the germline ends. In DNA, the CDR3 is TGTGCCAGCAGCCCGGCGGTGTCAGCCTATGGCTACACCTTC. Its protein product is CASSPAVSAYGYTF.

The rearrangement joins TRBV10-2 to TRBJ1-3; 7 bases match TRBD1. Looked up from germline, CDR1 is WSHSY and CDR2 is SAAADI. The CDR3 has 14 residues. V trimming: 6 bases; J trimming: 0 bases; junction bases outside the gene matches: 2. The CDR3 DNA reads as TGCGCCAGCAGGGACAGGTCCTCTGGAAACACCATATATTTT. Translated: CASRDRSSGNTIYF.

V and J are TRBV5-1 and TRBJ2-3; possibly TRBD2 for D (5 bases). The CDR3 length is 13 residues. Per germline, CDR1 SGHRS and CDR2 YFSETQ. V lost 7 bases and J 4 bases, leaving 13 bases between the germline ends. The CDR3 loop is CASGRVGADTQYF. As DNA, the CDR3 is TGCGCCAGCGGACGTGTGGGAGCAGATACGCAGTATTTT. The entire variable domain, with the rest obtained from reference TRBV5-1 and TRBJ2-3, is as follows: KAGVTQTPRYLIKTRGQQVTLSCSPISGHRSVSWYQQTPGQGLQFLFEYFSETQRNKGNFPGRFSGRQFSNSRSEMNVSTLELGDSALYLCASGRVGADTQYFGPGTRLTVL.

The CDR3 nucleotides are TGTGCCAGCAGTTTACAGGGGTGGACTGAAGCTTTCTTT. Translating gives CASSLQGWTEAFF. The chain carries TRBV27 and TRBJ1-1; the D gene is possibly TRBD1 (6 bases). The CDR3 has 13 residues. V lost 2 bases and J lost 5, with 9 bases in between. Germline CDR1 is MNHEY and CDR2 is SMNVEV (reference sequence).

This sequence joins TRBV11-1 and TRBJ1-1, with a tentative D call TRBD1 (5 bases). The CDR3 extends over 14 amino acids. Deletions cut 10 bases from V and 1 base from J, with 16 bases between. Germline assignment: CDR1 SGHAT and CDR2 FQDESV (reference sequence). CDR3 residues: CAITRGRGNTEAFF. DNA of the CDR3: TGTGCCATAACGCGGGGTAGGGGGAACACTGAAGCTTTCTTT. The full variable domain, its missing parts supplied by reference TRBV11-1 and TRBJ1-1, is EAEVAQSPRYKITEKSQAVAFWCDPISGHATLYWYRQILGQGPELLVQFQDESVVDDSQLPKDRFSAERLKGVDSTLKIQPAELGDSAMYLCAITRGRGNTEAFFGQGTRLTVV.

As concerns this clone: The germline gene is not matched at one end of the junction; a read error may be the cause. The chain recombines TRBV5-1 with TRBJ1-2; D not certain. The CDR3 length is 11 residues. The germline gives CDR1 SGHRS, CDR2 YFSETQ. CDR3 loop: CASSLGHHRDF. CDR3 in DNA: TGCGCCAGCAGCTTAGGGCACCATCGGGACTTC.

The chain links TRBV12-2 to TRBJ2-5; the table names TRBD2, a call not compared with the DNA. TRBV12-2 is marked as a pseudogene. CDR3 length: 17 amino acids. DNA for the CDR3: TGTGCAAGTCGCTCACTAGAGGCCCCGAAGCGAGGAGAGACCCAGTACTTC. This encodes CASRSLEAPKRGETQYF.

This sequence joins TRBV11-2 and TRBJ1-2; the match to TRBD1 covers 12 bases. Unmatched junction bases numbered 15, after V lost 4 bases and J lost 6 bases. The CDR3 loop spans 18 amino acids. The germline V gene has CDR1 SGHAT and CDR2 FQNNGV. The chain's CDR3 is CASSSLFDRDRGQHGYTF. The DNA of the CDR3 is TGTGCCAGCAGCTCTCTTTTCGACCGGGACAGGGGGCAGCATGGCTACACCTTC.

V is TRBV5-4 and J is TRBJ1-6, with TRBD1 identical over 8 bases. The junction had 6 bases not matched to a gene; V was cut back by 4 bases and J by 9 bases. This CDR3 comprises 14 residues. Germline CDR1 SGHNT, CDR2 YYREEE (reference sequence). CDR3 bases: TGTGCCAGCAGCACCGGACAGGGTGGTTCACCCCTCCACTTT. Amino acid sequence: CASSTGQGGSPLHF.

The V call is TRBV5-4, the J call TRBJ2-4; 9 nucleotides match TRBD2. Germline lookup yields CDR1 SGHNT and CDR2 YYREEE (reference sequence). CDR3 length: 16 residues. The ends lost 3 bases at V and 1 base at J; junction bases unmatched: 5. The CDR3 DNA follows: TGTGCCAGCAGCTCGGCGGGGGGGCGGGCCAAAAACATTCAGTACTTC. This codes for CASSSAGGRAKNIQYF.

The chain uses TRBV10-3 and TRBJ2-7; 8 nucleotides align to TRBD1. V trimming: 6 bases; J trimming: 0 bases; junction bases outside the gene matches: 4. CDR3 size: 14 residues. The germline V gene has CDR1 ENHRY and CDR2 SYGVKD. The CDR3 sequence: CAIRTGTGSYEQYF. The CDR3 DNA is TGTGCCATCAGGACCGGGACAGGCTCCTACGAGCAGTACTTC.

V is TRBV28 and J is TRBJ1-2; D is unclear. Trimming took 3 bases from V and 1 from J, leaving 3 bases between them. The CDR3 consists of 12 residues. Germline V gene sequence: CDR1 MDHEN, CDR2 SYDVKM. The CDR3 DNA reads TGTGCCAGCAGTTTCAATAACTATGGCTACACCTTC. This sequence encodes CASSFNNYGYTF.

V usage is TRBV6-5 and J usage is TRBJ1-1, with D possibly being TRBD1 (5 bases). The CDR3 loop spans 16 amino acids. Deletions cut 0 bases from V and 4 bases from J, with 15 bases between. Germline loops: CDR1 MNHEY, CDR2 SVGAGI. CDR3 in DNA: TGTGCCAGCAGTTACTCGATCGGGACTCCAGGCACTGAAGCTTTCTTT. It yields the protein CASSYSIGTPGTEAFF.

V gene TRBV6-5 combines with J gene TRBJ1-5, with D possibly TRBD1 on 5 matching bases. Trimming left V 4 bases short and J 7 bases short, with 14 bases between. The germline CDR1 and CDR2 sequences are MNHEY and SVGAGI. CDR3 length equals 14 residues. The CDR3 sequence is CASSSRSGVQPQHF. The CDR3 nucleotides read TGTGCCAGCAGTTCCCGGTCGGGGGTCCAGCCCCAGCATTTT.

J is TRBJ2-7 and V is TRBV27; 13 nucleotides match TRBD2. V gave up 7 bases and J gave up 7 bases; unmatched junction bases: 1. In germline, CDR1 is MNHEY, CDR2 SMNVEV (reference sequence). The CDR3 extends over 12 amino acids. The CDR3 DNA sequence: TGTGCCAGCATGGGACTAGCGGGGGAGCAGTACTTC. Protein product: CASMGLAGEQYF.

V gene TRBV25-1 combines with J gene TRBJ1-2, with D maybe TRBD1 (5 bases). CDR3 length: 16 amino acids. V was pared by 3 bases and J by 4 bases, with 18 bases between. Germline V lookup: CDR1 MGHDK, CDR2 SYGVNS. CDR3 loop: CASSDYDSNARYGYTF. The CDR3 region has the DNA TGTGCCAGCAGTGACTACGACAGTAACGCGCGCTATGGCTACACCTTC.

This rearrangement joins TRBV29-1 to TRBJ2-5; possibly TRBD1 for D (6 bases). Trimming took 5 bases from V and 0 from J, leaving 10 bases between them. CDR3 length: 13 amino acids. Germline CDR1 reads SQVTM; CDR2 reads ANQGSEA. CDR3 in DNA: TGCAGCGTTTCACAGGGACACCAAGAGACCCAGTACTTC. This codes for CSVSQGHQETQYF.

The rearrangement uses TRBV5-6 and TRBJ1-1, with no clear D. CDR1 is SGHDT, CDR2 YYEEEE, per germline. V lost 2 bases and J 1 base, leaving 12 bases between the germline ends. This CDR3 spans 15 amino acids. The CDR3 region is CASSFERRRNTEAFF. CDR3 bases: TGTGCCAGCAGCTTTGAGCGGCGGCGGAACACTGAAGCTTTCTTT.

This clone was found a few times. V gene TRBV28 combines with J gene TRBJ1-6, with D perhaps TRBD1 (6 bases). Trimming took off 7 bases at V and 5 bases at J, with 9 bases between the two ends. This CDR3 spans 13 amino acids. Germline V CDR1 and CDR2: MDHEN, SYDVKM. CDR3 amino acids: CASKDSHNSPLHF. The DNA for the CDR3 is TGTGCCAGCAAGGACAGCCATAATTCACCCCTCCACTTT.

The CDR3 nucleotides read TGTGCCAGCAGCCAAAAACTAGCGGGGGGCCCGAGCTCCTACGAGCAGTACTTC. Translating gives CASSQKLAGGPSSYEQYF. V usage is TRBV3-1 (or the pseudogene TRBV3-2) and J usage is TRBJ2-7; TRBD2 aligns across 12 bases. V was clipped by 2 bases and J by 0 bases; unmatched bases: 8. The CDR3 has 18 residues. Germline CDR1 LGHDT, CDR2 YNNKEL (reference sequence).

This clone came up once. V gene TRBV14 combines with J gene TRBJ2-7, with D possibly being TRBD1 (5 bases). CDR3 length: 14 amino acids. The V gene's germline CDR1 is SGHDN and CDR2 FVKESK. With 5 bases removed from V and 7 bases from J, the gap between germline ends came to 18 bases. The CDR3 nucleotides read TGTGCCAGCAGCGAATGGAAAGGGGCCTCAGAGCAGTACTTC. Amino acids: CASSEWKGASEQYF.

The V and J genes are TRBV28 and TRBJ2-3, with a possible D match to TRBD2 (6 bases). The germline V gene encodes CDR1 MDHEN and CDR2 SYDVKM. The V gene lost 5 bases and the J gene lost 0 bases, with 12 bases spanning the gap. The CDR3 extends over 15 amino acids. CDR3 protein: CASSPGGTSTDTQYF. Written as DNA, the CDR3 is TGTGCCAGCAGTCCCGGAGGGACTAGCACAGATACGCAGTATTTT.

V is TRBV30 and J is TRBJ1-4, with D possibly TRBD1 on 6 matching bases. The CDR3 is 17 residues long. CDR1 and CDR2 (germline): GTSNPN, SVGIG (reference sequence). Trimming took off 2 bases at V and 7 bases at J, with 23 bases between the two ends. This CDR3 is CAWSHETGRVGREKLFF. The CDR3 nucleotides read TGTGCCTGGAGTCATGAGACAGGAAGGGTTGGGCGTGAAAAACTGTTTTTT.

V is TRBV19 and J is TRBJ2-2, with 7 nucleotides matching TRBD2. V dropped 3 bases and J dropped 3; count of bases not matched to a gene: 4. Per the germline V gene, CDR1 is LNHDA and CDR2 is SQIVND (reference sequence). This CDR3 has 15 amino acids. The CDR3: CASSISGVDTGELFF. The CDR3 bases are TGTGCCAGTAGTATCAGCGGGGTCGACACCGGGGAGCTGTTTTTT.

J is TRBJ2-7 and V is TRBV3-1 (or the pseudogene TRBV3-2); D is unclear. Trimming took off 0 bases at V and 0 bases at J, with 9 bases between the two ends. Germline loops: CDR1 LGHDT, CDR2 YNNKEL (reference sequence). This CDR3 comprises 15 residues. DNA for the CDR3: TGTGCCAGCAGCCAAGATTACGAGAACTCCTACGAGCAGTACTTC. It is translated as CASSQDYENSYEQYF.

In regard to this clone: The sample holds other DNA sequences that translate to the same CDR3. The V call is TRBV4-3, the J call TRBJ2-7; D is unclear. The CDR3 extends over 15 amino acids. V was clipped by 0 bases and J by 0 bases, with 9 bases between them. Germline CDR1 reads LGHNA; CDR2 reads YSLEER. The CDR3 here is CASSQDSGGSYEQYF. The CDR3, as DNA: TGCGCCAGCAGCCAAGACAGTGGTGGCTCCTACGAGCAGTACTTC.